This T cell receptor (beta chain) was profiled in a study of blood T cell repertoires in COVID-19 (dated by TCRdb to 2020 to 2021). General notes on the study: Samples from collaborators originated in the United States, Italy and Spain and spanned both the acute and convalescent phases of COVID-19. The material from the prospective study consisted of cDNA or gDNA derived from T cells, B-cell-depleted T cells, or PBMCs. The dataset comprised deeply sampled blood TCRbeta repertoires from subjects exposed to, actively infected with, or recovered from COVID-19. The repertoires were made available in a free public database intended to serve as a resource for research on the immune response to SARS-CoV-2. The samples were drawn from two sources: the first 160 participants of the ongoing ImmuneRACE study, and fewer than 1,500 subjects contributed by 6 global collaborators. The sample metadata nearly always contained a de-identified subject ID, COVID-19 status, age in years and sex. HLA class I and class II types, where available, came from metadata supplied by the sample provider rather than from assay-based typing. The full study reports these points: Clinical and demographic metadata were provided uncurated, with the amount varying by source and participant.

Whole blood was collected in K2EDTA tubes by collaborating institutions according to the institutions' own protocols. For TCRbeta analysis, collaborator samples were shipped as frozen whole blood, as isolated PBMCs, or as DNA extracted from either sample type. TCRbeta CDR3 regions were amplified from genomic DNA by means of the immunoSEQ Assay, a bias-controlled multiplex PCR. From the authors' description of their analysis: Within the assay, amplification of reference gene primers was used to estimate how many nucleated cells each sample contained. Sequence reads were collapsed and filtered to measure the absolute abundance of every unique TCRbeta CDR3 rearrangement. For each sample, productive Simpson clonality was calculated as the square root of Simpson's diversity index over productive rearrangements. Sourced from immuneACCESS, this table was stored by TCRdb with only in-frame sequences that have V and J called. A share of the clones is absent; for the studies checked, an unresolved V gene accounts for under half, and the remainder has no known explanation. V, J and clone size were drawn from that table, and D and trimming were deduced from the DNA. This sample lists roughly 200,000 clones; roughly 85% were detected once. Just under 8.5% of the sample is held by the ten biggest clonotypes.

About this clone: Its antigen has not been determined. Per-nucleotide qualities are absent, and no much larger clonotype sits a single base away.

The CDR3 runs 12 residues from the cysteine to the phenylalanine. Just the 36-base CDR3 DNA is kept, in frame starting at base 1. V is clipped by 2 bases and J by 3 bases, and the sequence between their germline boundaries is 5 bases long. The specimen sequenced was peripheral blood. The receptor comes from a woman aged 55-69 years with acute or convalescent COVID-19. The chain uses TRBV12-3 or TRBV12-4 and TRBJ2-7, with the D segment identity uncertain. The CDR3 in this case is CASSLNIYEQYF. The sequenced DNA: TGTGCCAGCAGTTTAAACATCTACGAGCAGTACTTC.